This entry describes one TCR beta chain. The antigen is not known. The data were taken from a study of shared clonotypes between healthy human individuals. At the level of the study: Plates per donor: three CD4 naive, three CD4 memory, two CD8 naive, one CD8 memory. Notes on the study in general: Naive subsets generally had larger estimated richness than memory subsets.

The CDR3 runs 16 residues. V dropped 2 bases and J dropped 8; count of bases not matched to a gene: 10. The germline CDR1 and CDR2 sequences are SGHTA and FQGTGA. Data came from immunoSEQ multiplex PCR; TCRdb stores just in-frame clones and leaves some out. The sample lists some 1,100,000 clones, around 82% occurring once. Those who donated were healthy HIV-negative adults, with no recent acute infections or vaccinations reported. The chain carries TRBV7-3 and TRBJ2-1, with 9 nucleotides matching TRBD2. This TCR came from a man younger than 35 in good health. Some clones in this sample may be carry-over from other donors' samples. The sequenced sample consisted of memory CD4+ T cells from PBMCs. The subset was: CD45RA-negative fraction. CDR3 in DNA: TGTGCCAGCAGCTTAGGTCTAGCGGGAATTTTCGATGAGCAGTTCTTC. This encodes CASSLGLAGIFDEQFF.